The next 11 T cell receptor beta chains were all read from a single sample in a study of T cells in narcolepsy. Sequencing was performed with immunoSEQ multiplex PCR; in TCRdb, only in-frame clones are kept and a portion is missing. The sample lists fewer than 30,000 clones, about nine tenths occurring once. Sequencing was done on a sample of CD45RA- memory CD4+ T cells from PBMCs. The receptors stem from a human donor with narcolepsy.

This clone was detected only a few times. DNA of the CDR3: TGTGCCAGCGCCGGACAGCGGAACACTGAAGCTTTCTTT. It encodes CASAGQRNTEAFF. This rearrangement joins TRBV18 to TRBJ1-1, with D possibly matching TRBD1 (6 bases). The CDR3 runs to 13 residues. Germline V gene sequence: CDR1 KGHSH, CDR2 LQKENI. Trimming cost V 8 bases and J 1 base, with 11 bases left between them.

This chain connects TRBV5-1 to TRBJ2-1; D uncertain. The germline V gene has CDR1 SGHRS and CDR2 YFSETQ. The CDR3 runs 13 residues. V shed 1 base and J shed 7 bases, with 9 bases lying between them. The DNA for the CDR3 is TGCGCCAGCAGCTTGCTCCAGAGGAATGAGCAGTTCTTC. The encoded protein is CASSLLQRNEQFF.

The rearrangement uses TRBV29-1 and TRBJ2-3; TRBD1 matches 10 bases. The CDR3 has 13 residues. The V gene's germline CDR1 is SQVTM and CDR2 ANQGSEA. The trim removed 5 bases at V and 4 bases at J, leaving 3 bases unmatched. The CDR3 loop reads CSVRQGASDTQYF. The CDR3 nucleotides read TGCAGCGTTCGACAGGGGGCCTCAGATACGCAGTATTTT.

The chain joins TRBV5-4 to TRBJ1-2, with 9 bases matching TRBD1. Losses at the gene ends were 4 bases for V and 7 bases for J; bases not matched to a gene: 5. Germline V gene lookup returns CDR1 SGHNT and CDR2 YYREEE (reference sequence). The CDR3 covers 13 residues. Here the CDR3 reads CASSQDRGSGYTF. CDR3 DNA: TGTGCCAGCAGCCAGGACAGGGGTAGTGGCTACACCTTC.

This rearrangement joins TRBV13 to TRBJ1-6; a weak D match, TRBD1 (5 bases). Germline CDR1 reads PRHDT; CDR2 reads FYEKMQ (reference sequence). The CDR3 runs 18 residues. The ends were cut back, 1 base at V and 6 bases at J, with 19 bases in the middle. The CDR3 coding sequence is TGTGCCAGCAGCTTAGCTGCAGGGAGGCAGGGATTTAATTCACCCCTCCACTTT. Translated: CASSLAAGRQGFNSPLHF.

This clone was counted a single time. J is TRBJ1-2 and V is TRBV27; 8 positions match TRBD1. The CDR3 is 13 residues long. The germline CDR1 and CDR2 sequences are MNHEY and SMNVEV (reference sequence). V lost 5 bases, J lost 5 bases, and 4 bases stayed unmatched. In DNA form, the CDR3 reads TGTGCCAGCAGTCCAGGGACAGGTTATGGCTACACCTTC. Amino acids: CASSPGTGYGYTF.

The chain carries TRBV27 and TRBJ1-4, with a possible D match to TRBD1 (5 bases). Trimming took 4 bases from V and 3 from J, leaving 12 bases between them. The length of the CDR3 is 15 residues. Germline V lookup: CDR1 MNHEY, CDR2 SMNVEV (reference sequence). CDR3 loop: CASSSGRRSNEKLFF. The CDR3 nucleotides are TGTGCCAGCAGTTCGGGACGGCGATCTAATGAAAAACTGTTTTTT.

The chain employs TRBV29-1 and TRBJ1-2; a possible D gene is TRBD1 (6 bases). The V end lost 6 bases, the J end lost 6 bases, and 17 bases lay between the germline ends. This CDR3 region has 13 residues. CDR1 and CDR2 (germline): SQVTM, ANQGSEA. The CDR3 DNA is TGCAGCGTCGGACAAGGGGGAGTTGATGGCTACACCTTC. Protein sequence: CSVGQGGVDGYTF.

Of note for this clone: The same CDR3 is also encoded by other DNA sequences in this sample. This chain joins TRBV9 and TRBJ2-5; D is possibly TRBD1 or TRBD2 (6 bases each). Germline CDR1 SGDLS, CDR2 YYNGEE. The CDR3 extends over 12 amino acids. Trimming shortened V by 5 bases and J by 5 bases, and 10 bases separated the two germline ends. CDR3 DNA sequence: TGTGCCAGCAGTAAAGGGGGGGAGACCCAGTACTTC. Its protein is CASSKGGETQYF.

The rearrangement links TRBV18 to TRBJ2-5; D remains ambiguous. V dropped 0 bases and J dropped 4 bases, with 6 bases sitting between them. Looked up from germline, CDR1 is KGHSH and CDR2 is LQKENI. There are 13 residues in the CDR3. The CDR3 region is CASSPPSTETQYF. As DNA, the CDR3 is TGTGCCAGCTCACCACCATCGACAGAGACCCAGTACTTC.

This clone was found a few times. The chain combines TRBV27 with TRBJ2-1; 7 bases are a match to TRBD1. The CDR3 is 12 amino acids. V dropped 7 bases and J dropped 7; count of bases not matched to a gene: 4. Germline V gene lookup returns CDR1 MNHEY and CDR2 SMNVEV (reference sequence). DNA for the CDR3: TGTGCCAGCAAAGGGGGCGGGAATGAGCAGTTCTTC. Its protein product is CASKGGGNEQFF.